This T cell receptor (beta chain) was identified during a study of radiotherapy plus CTLA-4 blockade in lung cancer. The data were produced by immunoSEQ multiplex PCR, yet TCRdb's version contains in-frame clones alone and is incomplete. The profile shows roughly 110,000 clones, approximately 81% of them singletons. This CDR3 region has 15 residues. Germline CDR1 is KGHSH and CDR2 is LQKENI. V dropped 7 bases and J dropped 7; count of bases not matched to a gene: 11. The chain has TRBV18 and TRBJ2-1; TRBD1 aligns across 9 bases. The receptor comes from a human donor with non-small cell lung cancer that progressed on radiotherapy plus ipilimumab. Some clones in this sample may be carry-over from other donors' samples. The input for sequencing was peripheral blood, taken from a patient treated with radiotherapy plus ipilimumab. The CDR3 reads CASFTQTGGGNEQFF. The CDR3 nucleotides read TGTGCCAGCTTTACCCAGACAGGGGGTGGAAATGAGCAGTTCTTC.